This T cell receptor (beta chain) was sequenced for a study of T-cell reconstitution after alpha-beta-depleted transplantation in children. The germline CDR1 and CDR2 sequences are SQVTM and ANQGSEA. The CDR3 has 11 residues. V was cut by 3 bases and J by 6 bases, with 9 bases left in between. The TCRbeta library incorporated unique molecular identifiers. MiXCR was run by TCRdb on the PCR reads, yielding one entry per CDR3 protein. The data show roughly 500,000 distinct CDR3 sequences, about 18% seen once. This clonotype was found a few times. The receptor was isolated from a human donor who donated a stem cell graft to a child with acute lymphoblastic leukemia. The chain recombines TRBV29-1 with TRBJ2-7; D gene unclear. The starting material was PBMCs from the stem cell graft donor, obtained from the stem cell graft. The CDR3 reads CSVDKGPEQYF. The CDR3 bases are TGCAGCGTTGATAAGGGCCCCGAGCAGTACTTC.